Each of the 3 T cell receptor beta chains below was sequenced from the same sample in a study of cytomegalovirus exposure and HLA in healthy donors. Generated by immunoSEQ multiplex PCR, the TCRdb table keeps only in-frame clones and is missing some. The sample has around 63,000 clones, 80% to 90% seen once. Sequenced sample: PBMCs. All receptors come from a woman aged 18-29 years in good health and CMV-seronegative.

This chain links TRBV6-1 with TRBJ2-3; 12 bases line up with TRBD2. Germline-derived CDR1 and CDR2 are MNHNS and SASEGT. This CDR3 has 17 residues. The J segment lost 6 bases and the V segment lost 0 bases, leaving 7 bases of the junction unmatched. The CDR3 loop is CASSEASLAGGIDTQYF. The CDR3 DNA follows: TGTGCCAGCAGTGAAGCGTCTCTAGCGGGGGGGATCGATACGCAGTATTTT.

The rearrangement links TRBV10-3 to TRBJ2-3; 13 bases line up with TRBD2. CDR1 and CDR2 from the germline V gene are ENHRY and SYGVKD. The CDR3 covers 19 residues. With 4 bases clipped from V and 1 base from J, the junction kept 11 bases outside the gene matches. The CDR3 protein is CAISGGPGLAGAGTDTQYF. DNA for the CDR3: TGTGCCATCAGTGGGGGCCCTGGACTAGCGGGGGCCGGCACAGATACGCAGTATTTT.

This clone came up many times. The rearrangement links TRBV10-3 to TRBJ2-7, with D maybe TRBD2 (5 bases). The germline V and J ends were trimmed by 0 bases and 5 bases, with 5 bases remaining between them. Germline-derived CDR1 and CDR2 are ENHRY and SYGVKD. CDR3 length: 12 amino acids. As DNA, the CDR3 is TGTGCCATCAGTGAGTCGGAGGACGAGCAGTACTTC. Translated, it gives CAISESEDEQYF.